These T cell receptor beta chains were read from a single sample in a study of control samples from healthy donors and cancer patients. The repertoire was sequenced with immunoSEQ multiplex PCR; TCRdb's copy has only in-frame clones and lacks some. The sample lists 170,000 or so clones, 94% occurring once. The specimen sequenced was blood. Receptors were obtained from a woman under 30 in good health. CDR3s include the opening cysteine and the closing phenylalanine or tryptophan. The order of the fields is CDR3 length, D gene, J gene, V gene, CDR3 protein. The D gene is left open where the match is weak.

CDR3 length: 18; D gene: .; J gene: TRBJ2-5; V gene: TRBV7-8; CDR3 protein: CASSIGPAPAAVQETQYF
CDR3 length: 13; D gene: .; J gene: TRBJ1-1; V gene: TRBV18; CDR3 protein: CASSPRPGEEAFF
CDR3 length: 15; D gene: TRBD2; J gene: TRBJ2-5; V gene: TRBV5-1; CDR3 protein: CASSRLAGRGETQYF
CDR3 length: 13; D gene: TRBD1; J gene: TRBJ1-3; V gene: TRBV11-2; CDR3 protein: CASRTGGGNTIYF
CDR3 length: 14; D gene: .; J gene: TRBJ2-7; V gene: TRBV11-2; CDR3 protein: CASSRQGGRREQYF
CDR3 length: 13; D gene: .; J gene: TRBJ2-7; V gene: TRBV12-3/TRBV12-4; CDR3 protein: CASSRRQSYEQYF
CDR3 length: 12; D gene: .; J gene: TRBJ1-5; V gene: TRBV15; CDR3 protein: CATSLRHQPQHF
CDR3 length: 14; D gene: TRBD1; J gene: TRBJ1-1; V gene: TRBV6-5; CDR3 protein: CASSPPDRPDGAFF
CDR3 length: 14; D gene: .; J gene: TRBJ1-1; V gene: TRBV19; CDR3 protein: CASSPGWGGTEAFF
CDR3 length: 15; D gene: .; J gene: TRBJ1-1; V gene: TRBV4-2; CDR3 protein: CASSQGIGRNTEAFF